A selection of T cell receptor beta chains follows, all from one sample in a study of blood T cell repertoires in COVID-19. Data came from immunoSEQ multiplex PCR; TCRdb stores just in-frame clones and leaves some out. The table includes about 190,000 clones, about 85% detected once. The sample taken for sequencing was peripheral blood. The receptors here all came from a man between 65 and 85 years old with active or convalescent COVID-19. Both conserved end residues are part of each CDR3. Each record gives: D gene, J gene, V gene, clone size, CDR3 DNA, CDR3 protein. D genes are given only for firm matches. Some rows mark clone size as missing; the rest say once, few, many or name a class of expanded clone.

d_call: .; j_call: TRBJ2-7; v_call: TRBV9; clone_size: .; cdr3_nt: TGTGCCAGCAGCGCAGGGGTCGAGCAGTACTTC; cdr3_aa: CASSAGVEQYF
d_call: TRBD2; j_call: TRBJ2-3; v_call: TRBV6-9; clone_size: .; cdr3_nt: TGTGCCAGCAGTCCCGCTCAGCGGGGGGGCGTAGGAGATACGCAGTATTTT; cdr3_aa: CASSPAQRGGVGDTQYF
d_call: .; j_call: TRBJ1-5; v_call: TRBV6-2/TRBV6-3; clone_size: .; cdr3_nt: TGTGCCAGCAGTTACGGGGCCTTTTACAATCAGCCCCAGCATTTT; cdr3_aa: CASSYGAFYNQPQHF
d_call: TRBD2; j_call: TRBJ2-7; v_call: TRBV5-6; clone_size: .; cdr3_nt: TGTGCCAGCAGCCAAGACTTAACCGGGACTAGCGGGGGATTGTACGAGCAGTACTTC; cdr3_aa: CASSQDLTGTSGGLYEQYF
d_call: TRBD1; j_call: TRBJ1-5; v_call: TRBV28; clone_size: .; cdr3_nt: TGTGCCAGCAGTAGGGGACAGGGAGTAGATCAGCCCCAGCATTTT; cdr3_aa: CASSRGQGVDQPQHF
d_call: TRBD2; j_call: TRBJ2-1; v_call: TRBV3-1/TRBV3-2; clone_size: .; cdr3_nt: TGTGCCAGCAGCGTCGGGAGGGCTCTGGTTGAGCAGTTCTTC; cdr3_aa: CASSVGRALVEQFF
d_call: .; j_call: TRBJ1-6; v_call: TRBV5-4; clone_size: .; cdr3_nt: TGTGCCAGCAGCTTGGGGGGGCCGGCTTCCTATAATTCACCCCTCCACTTT; cdr3_aa: CASSLGGPASYNSPLHF
d_call: TRBD2; j_call: TRBJ2-3; v_call: TRBV11-3; clone_size: .; cdr3_nt: TGTGCCAGCAGCCATAGCGGGGGTGTCGCAGATACGCAGTATTTT; cdr3_aa: CASSHSGGVADTQYF
d_call: .; j_call: TRBJ2-1; v_call: TRBV28; clone_size: .; cdr3_nt: TGTGCCAGCAGTTATACGTTGGGGGGAAGCTCCTACAATGAGCAGTTCTTC; cdr3_aa: CASSYTLGGSSYNEQFF
d_call: .; j_call: TRBJ2-2; v_call: TRBV5-1; clone_size: once; cdr3_nt: TGCGCCAGCAGCTTGGCTCAGTCCGGGGAGCTGTTTTTT; cdr3_aa: CASSLAQSGELFF
d_call: .; j_call: TRBJ2-7; v_call: TRBV20-1; clone_size: .; cdr3_nt: TGCAGTGCCCAGGTTGACGAGCAGTACTTC; cdr3_aa: CSAQVDEQYF
d_call: .; j_call: TRBJ2-7; v_call: TRBV11-3; clone_size: .; cdr3_nt: TGTGCCAGCAGCTTAGACAGGGGCGAGCAGTACTTC; cdr3_aa: CASSLDRGEQYF
d_call: TRBD2; j_call: TRBJ2-3; v_call: TRBV28; clone_size: few; cdr3_nt: TGTGCCAGCAGGACTAGCGGGTCAGATACGCAGTATTTT; cdr3_aa: CASRTSGSDTQYF
d_call: .; j_call: TRBJ2-1; v_call: TRBV12-3/TRBV12-4; clone_size: once; cdr3_nt: TGTGCCAGCAGTTTCTCCAGTGCTCAACGGCAGTTCTTC; cdr3_aa: CASSFSSAQRQFF
d_call: .; j_call: TRBJ2-7; v_call: TRBV6-5; clone_size: once; cdr3_nt: TGTGCCAGCAGTTACGGGGGGTCGTTCTCCTACGAGCAGTACTTC; cdr3_aa: CASSYGGSFSYEQYF
d_call: .; j_call: TRBJ1-5; v_call: TRBV28; clone_size: .; cdr3_nt: TGTGCCAGCAGGACGGGACTTTTGGGGGGCAATCAGCCCCAGCATTTT; cdr3_aa: CASRTGLLGGNQPQHF
d_call: TRBD1; j_call: TRBJ1-5; v_call: TRBV6-2/TRBV6-3; clone_size: .; cdr3_nt: TGTGCCAGCAGTTACTCGGGTTGGGACAGGGGCAATTATAGCAATCAGCCCCAGCATTTT; cdr3_aa: CASSYSGWDRGNYSNQPQHF
d_call: .; j_call: TRBJ2-7; v_call: TRBV5-6; clone_size: .; cdr3_nt: TGTGCCAGCACCGACACAGGGCGCTCCTACGAGCAGTACTTC; cdr3_aa: CASTDTGRSYEQYF
d_call: .; j_call: TRBJ2-2; v_call: TRBV19; clone_size: .; cdr3_nt: TGTGCCAGTAGTTACAGGAGAATCGGGGAGCTGTTTTTT; cdr3_aa: CASSYRRIGELFF
d_call: .; j_call: TRBJ2-1; v_call: TRBV7-9; clone_size: .; cdr3_nt: TGTGCCAGCAGCTTAGGGGGCGGGGTAAGAGGTGAGCAGTTCTTC; cdr3_aa: CASSLGGGVRGEQFF
d_call: TRBD1; j_call: TRBJ1-2; v_call: TRBV18; clone_size: .; cdr3_nt: TGTGCCAGCTCACCTAGTATGGGACAGGGTCAAGCTAACTATGGCTACACCTTC; cdr3_aa: CASSPSMGQGQANYGYTF
d_call: TRBD2; j_call: TRBJ2-1; v_call: TRBV19; clone_size: .; cdr3_nt: TGTGCCTCGGAGGTGGGGGGGTCCTACAATGAGCAGTTCTTC; cdr3_aa: CASEVGGSYNEQFF
d_call: .; j_call: TRBJ1-2; v_call: TRBV30; clone_size: .; cdr3_nt: TGTGCCTGGAGTCATGGGGGCGCCTATGGCTACACCTTC; cdr3_aa: CAWSHGGAYGYTF
d_call: .; j_call: TRBJ1-2; v_call: TRBV7-2; clone_size: .; cdr3_nt: TGTGCCAGCAGCCCTATGGGAGGGAGTCATGGCTACACCTTC; cdr3_aa: CASSPMGGSHGYTF
d_call: TRBD1; j_call: TRBJ1-5; v_call: TRBV6-1; clone_size: .; cdr3_nt: TGTGCCAGCAGTGAATGGACAGGGGGCAATCAGCCCCAGCATTTT; cdr3_aa: CASSEWTGGNQPQHF
d_call: .; j_call: TRBJ2-2; v_call: TRBV15; clone_size: .; cdr3_nt: TGTGCCACCAGCAGAGATTTAAGAGGGATCGGGGAGCTGTTTTTT; cdr3_aa: CATSRDLRGIGELFF
d_call: TRBD1; j_call: TRBJ1-4; v_call: TRBV10-3; clone_size: .; cdr3_nt: TGTGCCACACAGGGGGCACCTAATGAAAAACTGTTTTTT; cdr3_aa: CATQGAPNEKLFF
d_call: .; j_call: TRBJ1-2; v_call: TRBV18; clone_size: .; cdr3_nt: TGTGCCAGCTCTCCCACAGCAGATAACTATGGCTACACCTTC; cdr3_aa: CASSPTADNYGYTF
d_call: .; j_call: TRBJ2-3; v_call: TRBV7-2; clone_size: .; cdr3_nt: TGTGCCAGCAGCTTAGCGCGGAGCACAGATACGCAGTATTTT; cdr3_aa: CASSLARSTDTQYF
d_call: .; j_call: TRBJ1-6; v_call: TRBV5-1; clone_size: .; cdr3_nt: TGCGCCAGCAGAGGGACATCGGATTCACCCCTCCACTTT; cdr3_aa: CASRGTSDSPLHF
d_call: TRBD1; j_call: TRBJ1-5; v_call: TRBV2; clone_size: .; cdr3_nt: TGTGCCAGCAGTGAAATACGGGGACAGACATATAGCAATCAGCCCCAGCATTTT; cdr3_aa: CASSEIRGQTYSNQPQHF
d_call: TRBD2; j_call: TRBJ2-1; v_call: TRBV9; clone_size: .; cdr3_nt: TGTGCCAGCAGCGTAGGGGTAGCGGGAGTTTACAATGAGCAGTTCTTC; cdr3_aa: CASSVGVAGVYNEQFF
d_call: .; j_call: TRBJ1-4; v_call: TRBV10-3; clone_size: .; cdr3_nt: TGTGCCATCAGTGCGGACAGATCAACTAATGAAAAACTGTTTTTT; cdr3_aa: CAISADRSTNEKLFF
d_call: TRBD1; j_call: TRBJ1-1; v_call: TRBV29-1; clone_size: .; cdr3_nt: TGCAGCGTGGGACAGTCGAACACTGAAGCTTTCTTT; cdr3_aa: CSVGQSNTEAFF
d_call: TRBD1; j_call: TRBJ2-3; v_call: TRBV18; clone_size: .; cdr3_nt: TGTGCCAGCTCACCACTGGGACAGGGTTCGGCAGATACGCAGTATTTT; cdr3_aa: CASSPLGQGSADTQYF
d_call: .; j_call: TRBJ2-1; v_call: TRBV7-2; clone_size: .; cdr3_nt: TGTGCCAGCAGCCCGAGGACTGGGAAGCAGTTCTTC; cdr3_aa: CASSPRTGKQFF
d_call: .; j_call: TRBJ1-2; v_call: TRBV3-1/TRBV3-2; clone_size: once; cdr3_nt: TGTGCCAGCAGCCAAGGTACAGGAAACTATGGCTACACCTTC; cdr3_aa: CASSQGTGNYGYTF
d_call: TRBD2; j_call: TRBJ2-2; v_call: TRBV20-1; clone_size: .; cdr3_nt: TGCAGTGCTAGTGCTAGCGGGAGGGGGAACACCGGGGAGCTGTTTTTT; cdr3_aa: CSASASGRGNTGELFF
d_call: .; j_call: TRBJ1-1; v_call: TRBV2; clone_size: .; cdr3_nt: TGTGCCAGCAGTGAATTCCCGGGGACACCAATGAACACTGAAGCTTTCTTT; cdr3_aa: CASSEFPGTPMNTEAFF
d_call: TRBD2; j_call: TRBJ2-3; v_call: TRBV19; clone_size: .; cdr3_nt: TGTGCCAGTAGCCAGGGACTAAGCACAGATACGCAGTATTTT; cdr3_aa: CASSQGLSTDTQYF
d_call: .; j_call: TRBJ1-4; v_call: TRBV18; clone_size: .; cdr3_nt: TGTGCCAGCTCACTCGACCAGGCCATGGTGGGTGAAAAACTGTTTTTT; cdr3_aa: CASSLDQAMVGEKLFF
d_call: .; j_call: TRBJ2-3; v_call: TRBV28; clone_size: .; cdr3_nt: TGTGCCAGCAGTTTCCCCTCAGTTACGCAGTATTTT; cdr3_aa: CASSFPSVTQYF
d_call: TRBD1; j_call: TRBJ2-7; v_call: TRBV5-4; clone_size: .; cdr3_nt: TGTGCCAGCAGCCGAACAGGGGATTTTGAGCAGTACTTC; cdr3_aa: CASSRTGDFEQYF
d_call: TRBD2; j_call: TRBJ2-2; v_call: TRBV19; clone_size: .; cdr3_nt: TGTGCCAGTAGTAGGGTAGCGGGGGCCTGGGAGGAGCTGTTTTTT; cdr3_aa: CASSRVAGAWEELFF
d_call: .; j_call: TRBJ1-2; v_call: TRBV30; clone_size: .; cdr3_nt: TGTGCCTGGACTGTCAGGCCCGACTATGGCTACACCTTC; cdr3_aa: CAWTVRPDYGYTF
d_call: .; j_call: TRBJ2-3; v_call: TRBV28; clone_size: .; cdr3_nt: TGTGCCAGCAGTTACCCCCCGGTGGATACGCAGTATTTT; cdr3_aa: CASSYPPVDTQYF
d_call: .; j_call: TRBJ2-1; v_call: TRBV29-1; clone_size: .; cdr3_nt: TGCAGCGTTGAAGAGACCGTACCTCGCGGTGAGCAGTTCTTC; cdr3_aa: CSVEETVPRGEQFF
d_call: .; j_call: TRBJ2-4; v_call: TRBV19; clone_size: .; cdr3_nt: TGTGCCAGTAGTAGGGCAGGCGCGAACATTCAGTACTTC; cdr3_aa: CASSRAGANIQYF